Sequencing of this T cell receptor beta chain was carried out in a study of blood T cell repertoires in COVID-19. Authors' processing steps: The assay estimated nucleated cells by amplifying reference gene primers. The protocol was immunoSEQ multiplex PCR, while the TCRdb copy is restricted to in-frame clones and leaves out a portion. The V and J calls and clone size were taken over from that table, and D and trimming were inferred from the DNA. The table shows roughly 340,000 clones, with 80% to 90% occurring only once. Participants came from some 23 US areas, aged roughly 18 to 95 years. Participants' reported clinical history set cohort assignment. Donors in Cohort 3 counted as recovered after two negative PCRs, clearance, or symptom resolution. Deletions cut 3 bases from V and 8 bases from J, with 20 bases between. CDR3 length equals 15 residues. The V gene's germline CDR1 is SGHKS and CDR2 YYEKEE (reference sequence).

The chain has TRBV5-5 and TRBJ1-2; no definite D call. This receptor was obtained from a man aged 18-30 years who had recovered from COVID-19. Sequenced material: PBMCs or T cells enriched from blood (not recorded which). Written as DNA, the CDR3 is TGTGCCAGCAGCTACCCGGGGAGGCGACTCTTAGGCTACACCTTC. It is translated as CASSYPGRRLLGYTF.